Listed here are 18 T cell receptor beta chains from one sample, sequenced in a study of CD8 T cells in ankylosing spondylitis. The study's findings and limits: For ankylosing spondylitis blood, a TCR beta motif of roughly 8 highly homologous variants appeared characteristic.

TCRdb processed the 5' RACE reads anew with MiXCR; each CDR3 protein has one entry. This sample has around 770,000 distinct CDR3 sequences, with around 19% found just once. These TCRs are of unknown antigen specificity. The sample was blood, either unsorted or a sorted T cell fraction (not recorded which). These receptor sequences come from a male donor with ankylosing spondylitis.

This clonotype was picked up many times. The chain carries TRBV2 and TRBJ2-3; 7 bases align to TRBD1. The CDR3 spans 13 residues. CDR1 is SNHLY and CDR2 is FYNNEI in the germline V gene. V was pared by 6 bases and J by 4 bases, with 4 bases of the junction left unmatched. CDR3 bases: TGTGCCAGCAGAATCGGGACAGCAGATACGCAGTATTTT. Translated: CASRIGTADTQYF.

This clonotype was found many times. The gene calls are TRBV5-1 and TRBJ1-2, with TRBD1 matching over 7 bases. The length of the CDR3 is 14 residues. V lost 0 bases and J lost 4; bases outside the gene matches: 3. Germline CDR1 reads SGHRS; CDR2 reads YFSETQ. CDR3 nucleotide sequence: TGCGCCAGCAGCTTGGTACAGGGGTCCTATGGCTACACCTTC. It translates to CASSLVQGSYGYTF.

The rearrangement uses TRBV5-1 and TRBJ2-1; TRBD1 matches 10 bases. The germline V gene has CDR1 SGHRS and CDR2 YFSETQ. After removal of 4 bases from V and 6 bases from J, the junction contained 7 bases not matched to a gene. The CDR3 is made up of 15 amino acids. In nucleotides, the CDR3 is TGCGCCAGCAGCCCGGGACAGGGGAGACCCAATGAGCAGTTCTTC. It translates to CASSPGQGRPNEQFF.

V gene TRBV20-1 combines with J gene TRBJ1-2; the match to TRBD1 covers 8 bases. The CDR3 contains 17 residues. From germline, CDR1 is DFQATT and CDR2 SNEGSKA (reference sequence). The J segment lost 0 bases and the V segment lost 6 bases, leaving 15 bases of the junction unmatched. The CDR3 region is CSAPRSDRGGANYGYTF. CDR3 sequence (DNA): TGCAGTGCCCCCCGGAGTGACAGGGGTGGGGCTAACTATGGCTACACCTTC.

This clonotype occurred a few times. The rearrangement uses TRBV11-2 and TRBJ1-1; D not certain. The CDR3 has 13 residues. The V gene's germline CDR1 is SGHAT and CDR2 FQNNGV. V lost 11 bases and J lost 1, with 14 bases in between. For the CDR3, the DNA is TGTGCCGGTAGCTGGCTTCCGAACACTGAAGCTTTCTTT. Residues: CAGSWLPNTEAFF.

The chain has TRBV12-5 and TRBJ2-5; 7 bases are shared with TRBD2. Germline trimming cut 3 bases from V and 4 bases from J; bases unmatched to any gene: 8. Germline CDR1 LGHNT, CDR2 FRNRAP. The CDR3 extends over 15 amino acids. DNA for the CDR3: TGTGCTAGTGGTTTCCCCGGGTCGGGGGGAGAGACCCAGTACTTC. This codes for CASGFPGSGGETQYF.

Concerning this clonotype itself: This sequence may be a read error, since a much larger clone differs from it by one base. CDR3 in amino acids: CASSLDFGQRPYEQYF. The DNA of the CDR3 is TGTGCCAGCAGCTTAGATTTTGGACAGAGACCCTACGAGCAGTACTTC. The V and J genes are TRBV11-2 and TRBJ2-7, with D tentatively TRBD1 (6 bases). CDR1 and CDR2 from the germline V gene are SGHAT and FQNNGV. The length of the CDR3 is 16 residues. Trimming left V 0 bases short and J 2 bases short, with 14 bases between.

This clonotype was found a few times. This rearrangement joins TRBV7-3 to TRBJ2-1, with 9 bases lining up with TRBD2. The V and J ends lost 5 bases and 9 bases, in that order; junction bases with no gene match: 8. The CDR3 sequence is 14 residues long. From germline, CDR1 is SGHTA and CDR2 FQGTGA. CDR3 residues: CASSLIPGLAEQFF. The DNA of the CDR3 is TGTGCCAGCAGCCTAATACCGGGACTAGCTGAGCAGTTCTTC.

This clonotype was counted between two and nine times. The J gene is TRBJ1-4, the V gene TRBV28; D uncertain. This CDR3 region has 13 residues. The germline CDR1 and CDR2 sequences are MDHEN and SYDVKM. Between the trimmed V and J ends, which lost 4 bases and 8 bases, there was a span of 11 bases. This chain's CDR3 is CASSYSVGEKLFF. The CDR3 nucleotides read TGTGCCAGCAGTTACTCCGTCGGGGAAAAACTGTTTTTT.

CDR3 protein: CASSTPGTPYEQYF. The CDR3, as DNA: TGTGCCAGCAGTACCCCCGGGACCCCCTACGAGCAGTACTTC. The J gene is TRBJ2-7, the V gene TRBV28; the D call may be TRBD1 or TRBD2 (5 bases each). Germline lookup yields CDR1 MDHEN and CDR2 SYDVKM. V was cut by 5 bases and J by 2 bases, with 13 bases left in between. The CDR3 extends over 14 amino acids.

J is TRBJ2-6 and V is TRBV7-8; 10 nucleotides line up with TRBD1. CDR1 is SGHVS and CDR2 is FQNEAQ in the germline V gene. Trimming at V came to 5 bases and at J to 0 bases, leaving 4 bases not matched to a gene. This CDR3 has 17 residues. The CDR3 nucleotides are TGTGCCAGCAGCACGGGACAGGGGTACTCTGGGGCCAACGTCCTGACTTTC. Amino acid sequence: CASSTGQGYSGANVLTF.

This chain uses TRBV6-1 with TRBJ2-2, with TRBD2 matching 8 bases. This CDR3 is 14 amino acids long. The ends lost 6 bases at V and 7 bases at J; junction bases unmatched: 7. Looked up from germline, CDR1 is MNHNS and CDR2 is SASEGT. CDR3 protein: CASSGGEIHGELFF. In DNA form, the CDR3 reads TGTGCCAGCAGCGGGGGGGAGATTCACGGGGAGCTGTTTTTT.

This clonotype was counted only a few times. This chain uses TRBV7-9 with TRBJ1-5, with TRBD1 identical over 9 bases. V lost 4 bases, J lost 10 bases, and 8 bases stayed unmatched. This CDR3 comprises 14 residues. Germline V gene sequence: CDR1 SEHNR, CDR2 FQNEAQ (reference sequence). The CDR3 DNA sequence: TGTGCCAGCAGCTCCGGGACAGGGAGGTCTCCCCAGCATTTT. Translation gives CASSSGTGRSPQHF. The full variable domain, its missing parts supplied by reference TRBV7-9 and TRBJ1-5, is DTGVSQNPRHKITKRGQNVTFRCDPISEHNRLYWYRQTLGQGPEFLTYFQNEAQLEKSRLLSDRFSAERPKGSFSTLEIQRTEQGDSAMYLCASSSGTGRSPQHFGDGTRLSIL.

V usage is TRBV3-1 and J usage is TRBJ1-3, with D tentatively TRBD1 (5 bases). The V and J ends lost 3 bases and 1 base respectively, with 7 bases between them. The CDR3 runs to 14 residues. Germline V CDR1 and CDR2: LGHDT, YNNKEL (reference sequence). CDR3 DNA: TGTGCCAGCAGCCAGAGGGGTTCTGGAAACACCATATATTTT. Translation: CASSQRGSGNTIYF.

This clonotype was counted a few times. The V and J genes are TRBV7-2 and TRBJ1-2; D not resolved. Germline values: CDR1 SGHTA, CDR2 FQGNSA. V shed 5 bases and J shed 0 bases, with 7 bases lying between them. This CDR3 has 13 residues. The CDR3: CASSGYSNYGYTF. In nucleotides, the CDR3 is TGTGCCAGCAGCGGATATTCTAACTATGGCTACACCTTC.

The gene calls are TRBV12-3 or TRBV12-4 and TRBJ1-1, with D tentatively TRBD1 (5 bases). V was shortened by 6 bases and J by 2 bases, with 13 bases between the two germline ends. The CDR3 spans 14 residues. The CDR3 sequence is CASRPTEINTEAFF. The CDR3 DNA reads TGTGCCAGCAGGCCGACAGAGATAAACACTGAAGCTTTCTTT.

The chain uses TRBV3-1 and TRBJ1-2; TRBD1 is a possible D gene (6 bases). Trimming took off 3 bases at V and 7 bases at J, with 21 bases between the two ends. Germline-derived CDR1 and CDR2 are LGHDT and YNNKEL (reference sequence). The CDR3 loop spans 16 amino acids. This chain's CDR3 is CASSQGTGRSARGYTF. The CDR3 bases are TGTGCCAGCAGCCAGGGCACAGGGAGAAGTGCGCGTGGCTACACCTTC.

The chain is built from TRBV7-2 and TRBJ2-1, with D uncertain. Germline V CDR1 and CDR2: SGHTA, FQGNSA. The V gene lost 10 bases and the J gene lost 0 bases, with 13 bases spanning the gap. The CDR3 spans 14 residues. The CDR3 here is CATSTPGSYNEQFF. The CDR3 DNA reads TGTGCCACATCGACACCAGGCTCCTACAATGAGCAGTTCTTC.